These 10 T cell receptor beta chains share one sample of origin, sequenced in a study of T-cell reconstitution after alpha-beta-depleted transplantation in children. Library preparation (for TCRbeta) was performed with unique molecular identifiers. MiXCR was run by TCRdb on the PCR reads, yielding one entry per CDR3 protein. Of under 70,000 distinct CDR3 sequences listed, roughly 10% are singletons. Material: PBMCs, obtained before TCRalphabeta/CD19-depleted stem cell transplant. Receptor source: a boy between 10 and 17 years old with acute myeloid leukemia, due to receive a stem cell transplant.

The V call is TRBV5-5, the J call TRBJ2-3, with 9 bases identical to TRBD1. Losses at the gene ends were 6 bases for V and 4 bases for J; bases not matched to a gene: 3. Germline V lookup: CDR1 SGHKS, CDR2 YYEKEE (reference sequence). This CDR3 contains 13 residues. The CDR3 coding sequence is TGTGCCAGCAACCGACAGGGGGCAGATACGCAGTATTTT. This encodes CASNRQGADTQYF.

This clonotype was observed many times. The chain links TRBV11-2 to TRBJ1-4; D perhaps matches TRBD1 (5 bases). The CDR3 covers 15 residues. V was clipped by 5 bases and J by 4 bases, with 14 bases between them. Germline loops: CDR1 SGHAT, CDR2 FQNNGV. The CDR3 here is CASSPGALDNEKLFF. CDR3 nucleotide sequence: TGTGCCAGCAGCCCCGGGGCCCTTGATAATGAAAAACTGTTTTTT.

Here the CDR3 reads CASSLTIGNEQFF. CDR3 bases: TGTGCCAGCAGCTTGACTATCGGGAATGAGCAGTTCTTC. The V call is TRBV5-4, the J call TRBJ2-1; D is undetermined. V was trimmed by 1 base and J by 7 bases, leaving 9 bases between them. The CDR3 extends over 13 amino acids. CDR1 and CDR2 from the germline V gene are SGHNT and YYREEE (reference sequence).

This clonotype has a count of ten or more. The chain recombines TRBV5-1 with TRBJ2-7; 7 nucleotides match TRBD1. CDR3 size: 15 residues. The germline CDR1 and CDR2 sequences are SGHRS and YFSETQ. Unmatched junction bases numbered 9, after V lost 4 bases and J lost 2 bases. In nucleotides, the CDR3 is TGCGCCAGCAGCCGGAAACAGGGGTCCCCCTACGAGCAGTACTTC. As protein: CASSRKQGSPYEQYF. Looking up the rest from reference TRBV5-1 and TRBJ2-7 gives the full variable domain: KAGVTQTPRYLIKTRGQQVTLSCSPISGHRSVSWYQQTPGQGLQFLFEYFSETQRNKGNFPGRFSGRQFSNSRSEMNVSTLELGDSALYLCASSRKQGSPYEQYFGPGTRLTVT.

This clonotype was recorded at least ten times. V gene TRBV12-5 combines with J gene TRBJ1-2; D possibly corresponds to TRBD1 (5 bases). The CDR3 sequence is 15 residues long. The germline V gene encodes CDR1 LGHNT and CDR2 FRNRAP. Trimming took off 2 bases at V and 8 bases at J, with 18 bases between the two ends. CDR3: CASGLLNGHRDGYTF. The DNA for the CDR3 is TGTGCTAGTGGTTTGTTAAACGGACATAGGGACGGCTACACCTTC.

This clonotype has a count of ten or more. This chain links TRBV9 with TRBJ2-3; 10 nucleotides line up with TRBD2. Germline V gives CDR1 SGDLS, CDR2 YYNGEE. J was trimmed by 0 bases and V by 0 bases; bases with no gene match: 4. CDR3 length: 17 residues. The CDR3 DNA follows: TGTGCCAGCAGCGTAGAGGGGACTAGCGCAAGCACAGATACGCAGTATTTT. It codes for CASSVEGTSASTDTQYF.

V and J are TRBV5-4 and TRBJ1-1; the match to TRBD1 covers 9 bases. This CDR3 has 15 amino acids. With 4 bases clipped from V and 1 base from J, the junction kept 5 bases outside the gene matches. CDR1 and CDR2 from the germline V gene are SGHNT and YYREEE (reference sequence). CDR3 residues: CASSAGTGKNTEAFF. The CDR3 DNA follows: TGTGCCAGCAGCGCCGGGACAGGGAAGAACACTGAAGCTTTCTTT.

The V call is TRBV30, the J call TRBJ2-2; 11 bases are shared with TRBD2. Trimming removed 2 bases from V and 5 bases from J; junction bases left unmatched: 4. Per germline, CDR1 GTSNPN and CDR2 SVGIG (reference sequence). The CDR3 totals 15 residues. CDR3 bases: TGTGCCTGGAGTATTCGACTAGCGGGGACCGGGGAGCTGTTTTTT. It yields the protein CAWSIRLAGTGELFF.

The sample holds a few counts of this clonotype. This chain connects TRBV9 to TRBJ2-1; TRBD2 matches 10 bases. The J segment lost 6 bases and the V segment lost 0 bases, leaving 9 bases of the junction unmatched. Germline V gives CDR1 SGDLS, CDR2 YYNGEE. This CDR3 region has 17 residues. CDR3 in DNA: TGTGCCAGCAGCGTAGCTATATGGGGACTAGCGCCCAATGAGCAGTTCTTC. It yields the protein CASSVAIWGLAPNEQFF.

This clonotype showed up many times. The V and J genes are TRBV29-1 and TRBJ1-3; the match to TRBD1 covers 8 bases. V dropped 3 bases and J dropped 8; count of bases not matched to a gene: 9. Germline V gives CDR1 SQVTM, CDR2 ANQGSEA. This CDR3 contains 14 residues. CDR3 residues: CSVDPRGQGHTIYF. The CDR3 DNA follows: TGCAGCGTTGATCCGAGAGGACAGGGACACACCATATATTTT.